Following are 28 T cell receptor beta chains from one sample sequenced in a study of STAT3 mutations in large granular lymphocyte leukemia (dated by TCRdb to between 2018 and 2021). Broad study findings and their caveats: All T-LGLL patients had at least one immunodominant TCRbeta clonotype, and roughly half had multiple immunodominant subclonotypes.

Their specific antigens are unknown. Library preparation employed the immunoSEQ multiplex PCR assay. Imported from immuneACCESS, the table was reduced by TCRdb to in-frame sequences with V and J called. These copies leave out some clones; in studies compared against another copy, an unresolved V gene accounts for under half, and the cause of the remainder is not known. The sample table records roughly 5,900 clones; 88% of these occur just once. The top ten hold 17% of the sample. Sequences were obtained from PBMCs. The receptors shown here come from a human donor with T large granular lymphocyte leukemia. Some clones in this sample may be carry-over from other donors' samples.

This chain connects TRBV27 to TRBJ2-2; TRBD1 might be the D (6 bases). V was cut by 2 bases and J by 7 bases, with 11 bases left in between. This CDR3 comprises 14 residues. Germline CDR1 reads MNHEY; CDR2 reads SMNVEV (reference sequence). The CDR3 DNA follows: TGTGCCAGCAGTTTAACAGGGTTAATCGGGGAGCTGTTTTTT. This gives the protein CASSLTGLIGELFF.

V and J are TRBV9 and TRBJ1-2; D ambiguous. This CDR3 is built from 13 residues. Germline V CDR1 and CDR2: SGDLS, YYNGEE. V was cut by 3 bases and J by 4 bases, with 10 bases left in between. CDR3 DNA: TGTGCCAGCAGCGAAGGCAGAAGCTATGGCTACACCTTC. Its protein product is CASSEGRSYGYTF.

The V gene is TRBV5-1, the J gene TRBJ1-2; D uncertain. The length of the CDR3 is 13 residues. V was trimmed by 4 bases and J by 6 bases, leaving 13 bases between them. Germline CDR1 and CDR2: SGHRS and YFSETQ. In nucleotides, the CDR3 is TGCGCCAGCAGCCGGGATCCGGATGATGGCTACACCTTC. Protein sequence: CASSRDPDDGYTF.

This clone occurred once. The chain links TRBV18 to TRBJ2-3; D remains ambiguous. Germline V CDR1 and CDR2: KGHSH, LQKENI. The V end was cut by 3 bases, the J end by 2 bases, with 3 bases between. The CDR3 contains 12 residues. CDR3 DNA: TGTGCCAGCTCACCGTACACAGATACGCAGTATTTT. This gives the protein CASSPYTDTQYF.

The gene calls are TRBV7-9 and TRBJ2-5; no definite D call. The germline gives CDR1 SEHNR, CDR2 FQNEAQ (reference sequence). V lost 5 bases and J lost 2, with 12 bases in between. The CDR3 runs to 14 residues. The CDR3 nucleotides read TGTGCCAGCAGCCCCCCCCACAGTCAAGAGACCCAGTACTTC. Translation: CASSPPHSQETQYF.

This clone has a single count. The chain combines TRBV28 with TRBJ2-5; D is possibly TRBD1 (6 bases). Trimming cost V 3 bases and J 5 bases, with 16 bases left between them. The CDR3 has 15 residues. Germline loops: CDR1 MDHEN, CDR2 SYDVKM. The CDR3 DNA follows: TGTGCCAGCAGTTTGTACAGGGAGAATGGTGAGACCCAGTACTTC. As protein: CASSLYRENGETQYF.

The rearrangement links TRBV28 to TRBJ2-2, with TRBD1 identical over 7 bases. Germline V lookup: CDR1 MDHEN, CDR2 SYDVKM. With 8 bases clipped from V and 4 bases from J, the junction kept 10 bases outside the gene matches. The CDR3 loop spans 15 amino acids. The CDR3, as DNA: TGTGCCAGCTTCGGGACGACAGGGTCCACCGGGGAGCTGTTTTTT. Encoded protein: CASFGTTGSTGELFF.

This clone was counted a single time. The chain joins TRBV11-2 to TRBJ1-1; D not resolved. The CDR3 runs to 14 residues. Per germline, CDR1 SGHAT and CDR2 FQNNGV. V was trimmed by 7 bases and J by 0 bases, leaving 12 bases between them. CDR3 in amino acids: CASTLGRLNTEAFF. CDR3 bases: TGTGCCAGCACCCTTGGAAGGTTGAACACTGAAGCTTTCTTT.

V gene TRBV5-1 combines with J gene TRBJ2-5; no clear D. The germline V and J ends were trimmed by 6 bases and 4 bases, with 13 bases remaining between them. The CDR3 is 13 residues long. Germline V gene sequence: CDR1 SGHRS, CDR2 YFSETQ. In DNA form, the CDR3 reads TGCGCCAGCACTCGGACGGTGGGAGAGACCCAGTACTTC. Translating it yields CASTRTVGETQYF.

The sample holds one count of this clone. The chain joins TRBV5-4 to TRBJ1-2; D is unclear. Germline CDR1 reads SGHNT; CDR2 reads YYREEE (reference sequence). The V end lost 1 base, the J end lost 10 bases, and 14 bases lay between the germline ends. This CDR3 region has 13 residues. The DNA of the CDR3 is TGTGCCAGCAGCTTGAAACGGGTTGAGGTCTACACCTTC. Translating it yields CASSLKRVEVYTF.

The V gene is TRBV6-1, the J gene TRBJ2-5; TRBD1 is a possible D gene (6 bases). The V gene lost 6 bases and the J gene lost 4 bases, with 12 bases spanning the gap. This CDR3 region has 13 residues. Germline values: CDR1 MNHNS, CDR2 SASEGT. The CDR3 protein is CASRIQGVETQYF. DNA for the CDR3: TGTGCCAGCAGAATACAGGGTGTAGAGACCCAGTACTTC.

The rearrangement links TRBV20-1 to TRBJ2-3, with D unresolved. Germline V gene data show CDR1 as DFQATT and CDR2 as SNEGSKA (reference sequence). This CDR3 is 10 amino acids long. Trimming took 3 bases from V and 6 from J, leaving 4 bases between them. This chain's CDR3 is CSARFDTQYF. The DNA for the CDR3 is TGCAGTGCTAGGTTCGATACGCAGTATTTT.

The rearrangement joins TRBV6-1 to TRBJ1-1; D is undetermined. Trimming left V 7 bases short and J 1 base short, with 10 bases between. Germline lookup yields CDR1 MNHNS and CDR2 SASEGT. This CDR3 is 13 amino acids long. The DNA for the CDR3 is TGTGCCAGCACTTCACTCACGAACACTGAAGCTTTCTTT. It codes for CASTSLTNTEAFF.

CDR3 coding DNA: TGCAGCGTTGAGGGACAGCGCGCAGATACGCAGTATTTT. Protein sequence: CSVEGQRADTQYF. This sequence joins TRBV29-1 and TRBJ2-3; 7 bases map to TRBD1. The CDR3 totals 13 residues. The V and J ends lost 3 bases and 4 bases, in that order; junction bases with no gene match: 4. Germline assignment: CDR1 SQVTM and CDR2 ANQGSEA.

This chain uses TRBV6-6 with TRBJ1-1; no clear D gene. CDR3 length equals 13 residues. The V end was cut by 0 bases, the J end by 11 bases, with 13 bases between. Germline CDR1 and CDR2: MNHNY and SVGAGI (reference sequence). The CDR3 bases are TGTGCCAGCAGTTACTCGAGCGGAGCGACGGCTTTCTTT. This sequence encodes CASSYSSGATAFF.

V and J are TRBV7-9 and TRBJ1-1; D unclear. The CDR3 runs to 13 residues. The germline V and J ends were trimmed by 2 bases and 3 bases, with 7 bases remaining between them. Germline loops: CDR1 SEHNR, CDR2 FQNEAQ (reference sequence). CDR3 in DNA: TGTGCCAGCAGCTTAAGTTCTCACACTGAAGCTTTCTTT. Its translation is CASSLSSHTEAFF.

The chain employs TRBV5-4 and TRBJ2-7, with D hard to call. The CDR3 length is 14 residues. V lost 0 bases to trimming and J lost 3 bases, with 10 bases between them. The germline V gene encodes CDR1 SGHNT and CDR2 YYREEE (reference sequence). DNA of the CDR3: TGTGCCAGCAGCTTGGATCAAGGGATCTACGAGCAGTACTTC. This sequence encodes CASSLDQGIYEQYF.

The V gene is TRBV6-5, the J gene TRBJ2-7; maybe TRBD1 (6 bases). The V end was cut by 0 bases, the J end by 10 bases, with 16 bases between. Germline values: CDR1 MNHEY, CDR2 SVGAGI. This CDR3 spans 14 amino acids. The CDR3, as DNA: TGTGCCAGCAGTTACTCAAGGGGGAGTTACGGTCAGTACTTC. This translates into CASSYSRGSYGQYF.

This chain joins TRBV5-6 and TRBJ1-6, with D unclear. The ends were cut back, 1 base at V and 7 bases at J, with 12 bases in the middle. This CDR3 is 15 amino acids long. Germline loops: CDR1 SGHDT, CDR2 YYEEEE. The CDR3 DNA follows: TGTGCCAGCAGCTTGAGCACGTTTTGGAATTCACCCCTCCACTTT. Encoded protein: CASSLSTFWNSPLHF.

The gene calls are TRBV15 and TRBJ1-4; D ambiguous. This CDR3 contains 12 residues. Germline values: CDR1 LNHNV, CDR2 YYDKDF (reference sequence). The V end lost 2 bases, the J end lost 8 bases, and 6 bases lay between the germline ends. The CDR3 region has the DNA TGTGCCACCAGCAGAAGAAACGAAAAACTGTTTTTT. Translation gives CATSRRNEKLFF.

V is TRBV11-2 and J is TRBJ1-1; TRBD1 matches 11 bases. The CDR3 is 15 residues long. CDR1 is SGHAT and CDR2 is FQNNGV in the germline V gene. The V gene end was trimmed by 5 bases and the J gene end by 8 bases; junction bases not matched to a gene: 10. The chain's CDR3 is CASSNRDRGGIEAFF. CDR3 sequence (DNA): TGTGCCAGCAGCAACCGGGACAGGGGGGGGATCGAAGCTTTCTTT.

The chain combines TRBV6-1 with TRBJ1-5; tentatively, D is TRBD1 (5 bases). The CDR3 contains 14 residues. V was pared by 8 bases and J by 3 bases, with 14 bases between. Germline values: CDR1 MNHNS, CDR2 SASEGT. CDR3 sequence (DNA): TGTGCCAGCCGATTCAAGGGGCCCAATCAGCCCCAGCATTTT. Encoded protein: CASRFKGPNQPQHF.

V is TRBV20-1 and J is TRBJ2-5, with no clear D. In germline, CDR1 is DFQATT, CDR2 SNEGSKA (reference sequence). This CDR3 region has 11 residues. V was cut by 5 bases and J by 3 bases, with 7 bases left in between. Written as DNA, the CDR3 is TGCAGTGCTGGATCCAAAGAGACCCAGTACTTC. The encoded protein is CSAGSKETQYF.

The chain carries TRBV27 and TRBJ1-2; possible D gene TRBD1, 5 bases. The germline V gene encodes CDR1 MNHEY and CDR2 SMNVEV (reference sequence). The CDR3 has 13 amino acids. The V end was cut by 6 bases, the J end by 7 bases, with 15 bases between. CDR3 region: CASRGGVVGGYTF. CDR3 bases: TGTGCCAGCAGAGGAGGGGTTGTGGGTGGCTACACCTTC.

This clone was observed once. V and J are TRBV20-1 and TRBJ1-1; D is undetermined. Trimming shortened V by 6 bases and J by 7 bases, and 9 bases separated the two germline ends. Germline assignment: CDR1 DFQATT and CDR2 SNEGSKA (reference sequence). The CDR3 is 10 amino acids. The CDR3 sequence: CSAAVFEAFF. CDR3 DNA: TGCAGTGCCGCGGTGTTTGAAGCTTTCTTT.

V gene TRBV27 combines with J gene TRBJ2-6; D is uncertain. This CDR3 region has 14 residues. The V end lost 2 bases, the J end lost 0 bases, and 2 bases lay between the germline ends. The germline CDR1 and CDR2 sequences are MNHEY and SMNVEV (reference sequence). The DNA of the CDR3 is TGTGCCAGCAGTTTAAGCTCTGGGGCCAACGTCCTGACTTTC. Encoded protein: CASSLSSGANVLTF.

This chain joins TRBV6-5 and TRBJ1-1, with D uncertain. CDR3 length: 13 residues. CDR1 is MNHEY and CDR2 is SVGAGI in the germline V gene. V lost 6 bases and J lost 4, with 12 bases in between. The CDR3 region has the DNA TGTGCCAGCAGGCCGGGTTGGGGCACTGAAGCTTTCTTT. It codes for CASRPGWGTEAFF.

The J gene is TRBJ2-1, the V gene TRBV7-3; 7 positions match TRBD2. The germline V gene has CDR1 SGHTA and CDR2 FQGTGA. Trimming at V came to 4 bases and at J to 0 bases, leaving 6 bases not matched to a gene. This CDR3 region has 16 residues. The CDR3 coding sequence is TGTGCCAGCAGCTCCCTAGCGGCCAGCTCCTACAATGAGCAGTTCTTC. Its translation: CASSSLAASSYNEQFF.